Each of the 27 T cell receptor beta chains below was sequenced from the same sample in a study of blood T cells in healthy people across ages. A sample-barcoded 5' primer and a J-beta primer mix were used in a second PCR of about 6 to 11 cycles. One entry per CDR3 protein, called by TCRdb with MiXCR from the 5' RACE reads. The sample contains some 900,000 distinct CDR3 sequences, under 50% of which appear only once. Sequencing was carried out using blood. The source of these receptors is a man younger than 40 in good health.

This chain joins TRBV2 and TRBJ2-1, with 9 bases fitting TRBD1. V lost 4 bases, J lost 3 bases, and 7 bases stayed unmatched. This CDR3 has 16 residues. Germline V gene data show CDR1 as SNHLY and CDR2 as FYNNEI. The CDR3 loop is CASSGTGTGYYNEQFF. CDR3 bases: TGTGCCAGCAGTGGTACCGGGACAGGGTACTACAATGAGCAGTTCTTC. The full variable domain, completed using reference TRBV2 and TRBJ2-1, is EPEVTQTPSHQVTQMGQEVILRCVPISNHLYFYWYRQILGQKVEFLVSFYNNEISEKSEIFDDQFSVERPDGSNFTLKIRSTKLEDSAMYFCASSGTGTGYYNEQFFGPGTRLTVL.

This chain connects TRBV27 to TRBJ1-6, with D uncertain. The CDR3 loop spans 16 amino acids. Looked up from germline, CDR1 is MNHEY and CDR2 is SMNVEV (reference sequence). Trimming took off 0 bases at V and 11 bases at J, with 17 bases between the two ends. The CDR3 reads CASSLSTVSPGTPLHF. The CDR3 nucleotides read TGTGCCAGCAGTTTATCCACAGTCAGTCCAGGCACACCCCTCCACTTT.

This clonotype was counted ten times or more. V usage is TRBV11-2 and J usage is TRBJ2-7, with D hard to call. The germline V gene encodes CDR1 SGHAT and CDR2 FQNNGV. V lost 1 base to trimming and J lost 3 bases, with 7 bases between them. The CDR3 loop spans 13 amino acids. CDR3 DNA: TGTGCCAGCAGCTTAGTAGGGAACTACGAGCAGTACTTC. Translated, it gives CASSLVGNYEQYF.

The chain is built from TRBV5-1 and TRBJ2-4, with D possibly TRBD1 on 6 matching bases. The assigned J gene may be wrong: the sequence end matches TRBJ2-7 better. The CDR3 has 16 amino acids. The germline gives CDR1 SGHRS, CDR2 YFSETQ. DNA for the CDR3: TGCGCCAGCAGCCGATTGAGGACAGTTCGAGCCTACGAGCAGTACTTC. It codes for CASSRLRTVRAYEQYF.

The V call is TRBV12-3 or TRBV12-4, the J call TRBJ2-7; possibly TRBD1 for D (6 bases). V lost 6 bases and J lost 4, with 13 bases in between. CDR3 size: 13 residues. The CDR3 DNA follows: TGTGCCAGCAGGCCGCTGACAGGTTACGAGCAGTACTTC. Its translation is CASRPLTGYEQYF.

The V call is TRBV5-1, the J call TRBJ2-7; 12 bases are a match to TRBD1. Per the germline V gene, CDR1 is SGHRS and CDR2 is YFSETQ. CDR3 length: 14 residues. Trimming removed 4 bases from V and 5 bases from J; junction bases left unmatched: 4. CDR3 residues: CASSGGQGANEQYF. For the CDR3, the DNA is TGCGCCAGCAGCGGGGGACAGGGGGCAAACGAGCAGTACTTC. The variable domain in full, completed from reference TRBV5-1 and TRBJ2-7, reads KAGVTQTPRYLIKTRGQQVTLSCSPISGHRSVSWYQQTPGQGLQFLFEYFSETQRNKGNFPGRFSGRQFSNSRSEMNVSTLELGDSALYLCASSGGQGANEQYFGPGTRLTVT.

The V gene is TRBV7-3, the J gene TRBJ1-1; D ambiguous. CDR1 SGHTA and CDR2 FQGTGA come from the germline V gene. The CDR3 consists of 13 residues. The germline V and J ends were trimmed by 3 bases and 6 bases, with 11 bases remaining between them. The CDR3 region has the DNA TGTGCCAGCAGCTTGGGTATGACGGCTGAAGCTTTCTTT. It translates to CASSLGMTAEAFF.

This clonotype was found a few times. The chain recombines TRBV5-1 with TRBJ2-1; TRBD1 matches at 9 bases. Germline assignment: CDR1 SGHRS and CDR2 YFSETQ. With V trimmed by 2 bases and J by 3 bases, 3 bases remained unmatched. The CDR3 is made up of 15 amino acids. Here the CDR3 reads CASSFWGQGYNEQFF. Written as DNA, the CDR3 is TGCGCCAGCAGCTTTTGGGGACAGGGCTACAATGAGCAGTTCTTC. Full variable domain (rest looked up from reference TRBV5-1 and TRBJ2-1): KAGVTQTPRYLIKTRGQQVTLSCSPISGHRSVSWYQQTPGQGLQFLFEYFSETQRNKGNFPGRFSGRQFSNSRSEMNVSTLELGDSALYLCASSFWGQGYNEQFFGPGTRLTVL.

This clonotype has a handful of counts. This CDR3 is CASSYFGQGRGEQYF. CDR3 DNA: TGTGCCAGCAGTTACTTCGGACAGGGGAGAGGCGAGCAGTACTTC. The genes are TRBV6-5 and TRBJ2-4; 9 bases map to TRBD1. With the DNA end fitting TRBJ2-7 better, the J assignment may be wrong. This CDR3 has 15 amino acids. Germline CDR1 and CDR2: MNHEY and SVGAGI.

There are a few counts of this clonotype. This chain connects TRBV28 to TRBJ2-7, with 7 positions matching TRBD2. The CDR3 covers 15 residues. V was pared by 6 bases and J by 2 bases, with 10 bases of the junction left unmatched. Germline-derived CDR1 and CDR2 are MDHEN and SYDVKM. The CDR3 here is CASRGGEAKPYEQYF. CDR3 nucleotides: TGTGCCAGCAGGGGAGGGGAAGCAAAGCCCTACGAGCAGTACTTC.

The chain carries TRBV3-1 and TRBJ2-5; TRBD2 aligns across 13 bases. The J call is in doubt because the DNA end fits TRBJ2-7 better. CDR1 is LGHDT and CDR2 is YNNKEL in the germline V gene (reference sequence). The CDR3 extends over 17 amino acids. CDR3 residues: CASRKAGTSGVDYEQYF. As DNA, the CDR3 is TGTGCCAGCAGGAAAGCCGGGACTAGCGGGGTGGACTACGAGCAGTACTTC.

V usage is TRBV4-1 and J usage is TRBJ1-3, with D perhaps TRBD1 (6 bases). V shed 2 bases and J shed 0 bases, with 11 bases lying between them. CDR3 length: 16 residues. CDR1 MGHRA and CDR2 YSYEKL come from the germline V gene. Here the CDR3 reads CASSQTDRNSGNTIYF. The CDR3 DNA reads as TGCGCCAGCAGCCAAACCGACAGGAACTCTGGAAACACCATATATTTT.

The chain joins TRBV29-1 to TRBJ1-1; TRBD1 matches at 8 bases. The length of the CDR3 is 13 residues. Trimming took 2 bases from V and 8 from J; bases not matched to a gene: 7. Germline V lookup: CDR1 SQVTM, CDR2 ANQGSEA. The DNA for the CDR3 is TGCAGCGTTGAACCAGGGGGCCGGGGGGAAGCTTTCTTT. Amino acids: CSVEPGGRGEAFF.

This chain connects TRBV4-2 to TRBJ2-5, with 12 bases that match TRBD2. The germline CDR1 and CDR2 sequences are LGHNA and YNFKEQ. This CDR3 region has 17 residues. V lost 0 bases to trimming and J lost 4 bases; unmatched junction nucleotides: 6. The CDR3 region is CASSQDPSGGAPETQYF. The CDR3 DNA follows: TGTGCCAGCAGCCAAGACCCTAGCGGGGGGGCCCCAGAGACCCAGTACTTC.

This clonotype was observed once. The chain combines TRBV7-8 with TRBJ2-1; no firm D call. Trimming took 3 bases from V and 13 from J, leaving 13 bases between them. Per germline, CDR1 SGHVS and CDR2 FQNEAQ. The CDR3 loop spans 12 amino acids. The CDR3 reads CASSFSQKTQFF. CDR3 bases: TGTGCCAGCAGCTTCTCGCAGAAGACCCAGTTCTTC.

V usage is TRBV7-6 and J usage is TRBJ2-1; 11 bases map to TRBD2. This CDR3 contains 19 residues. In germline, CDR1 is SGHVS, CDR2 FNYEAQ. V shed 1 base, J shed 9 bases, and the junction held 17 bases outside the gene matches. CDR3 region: CASSLDPPGLAGFWGEQFF. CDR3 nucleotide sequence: TGTGCCAGCAGCTTAGACCCCCCCGGACTAGCGGGCTTTTGGGGTGAGCAGTTCTTC.

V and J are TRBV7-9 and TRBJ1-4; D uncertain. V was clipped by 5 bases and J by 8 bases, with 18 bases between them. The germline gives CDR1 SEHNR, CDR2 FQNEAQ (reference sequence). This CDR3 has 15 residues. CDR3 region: CASSPTGQAEEKLFF. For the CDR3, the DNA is TGTGCCAGCAGCCCTACGGGTCAGGCTGAGGAAAAACTGTTTTTT. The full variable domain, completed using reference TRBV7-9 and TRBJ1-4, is DTGVSQNPRHKITKRGQNVTFRCDPISEHNRLYWYRQTLGQGPEFLTYFQNEAQLEKSRLLSDRFSAERPKGSFSTLEIQRTEQGDSAMYLCASSPTGQAEEKLFFGSGTQLSVL.

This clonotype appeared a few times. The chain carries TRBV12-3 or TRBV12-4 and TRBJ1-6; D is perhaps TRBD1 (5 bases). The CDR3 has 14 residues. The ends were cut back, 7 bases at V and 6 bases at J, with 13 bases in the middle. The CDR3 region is CASMRRQGNSPLHF. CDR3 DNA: TGTGCCAGCATGCGGCGGCAGGGTAATTCACCCCTCCACTTT.

The CDR3, as DNA: TGCAGCGTTTCTAGGCAGGGCTACCTATCGGACACTGAAGCTTTCTTT. Its translation: CSVSRQGYLSDTEAFF. This chain uses TRBV29-1 with TRBJ1-1; D may be TRBD1 (5 bases). With 5 bases removed from V and 3 bases from J, the gap between germline ends came to 22 bases. Germline loops: CDR1 SQVTM, CDR2 ANQGSEA. This CDR3 is built from 16 residues. The full variable domain, rest sourced from reference TRBV29-1 and TRBJ1-1, is SAVISQKPSRDICQRGTSLTIQCQVDSQVTMMFWYRQQPGQSLTLIATANQGSEATYESGFVIDKFPISRPNLTFSTLTVSNMSPEDSSIYLCSVSRQGYLSDTEAFFGQGTRLTVV.

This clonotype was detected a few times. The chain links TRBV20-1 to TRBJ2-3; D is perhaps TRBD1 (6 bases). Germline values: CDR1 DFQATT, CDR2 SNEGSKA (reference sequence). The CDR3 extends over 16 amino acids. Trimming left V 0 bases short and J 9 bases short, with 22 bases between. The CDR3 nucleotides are TGCAGTGCTAGAGATCTAATACAGGGATCTATGGGCACGCAGTATTTT. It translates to CSARDLIQGSMGTQYF.

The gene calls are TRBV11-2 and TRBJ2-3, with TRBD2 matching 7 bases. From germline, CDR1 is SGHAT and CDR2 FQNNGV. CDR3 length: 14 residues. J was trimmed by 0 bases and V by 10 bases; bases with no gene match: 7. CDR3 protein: CATREGDSTDTQYF. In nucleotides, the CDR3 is TGTGCCACGAGGGAGGGAGACAGCACAGATACGCAGTATTTT. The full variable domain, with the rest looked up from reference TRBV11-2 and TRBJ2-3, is EAGVAQSPRYKIIEKRQSVAFWCNPISGHATLYWYQQILGQGPKLLIQFQNNGVVDDSQLPKDRFSAERLKGVDSTLKIQPAKLEDSAVYLCATREGDSTDTQYFGPGTRLTVL.

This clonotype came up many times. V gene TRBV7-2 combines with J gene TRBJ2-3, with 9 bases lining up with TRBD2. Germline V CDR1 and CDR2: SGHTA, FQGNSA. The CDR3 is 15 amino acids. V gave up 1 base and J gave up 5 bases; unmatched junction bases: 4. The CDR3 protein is CASSLGGGAGDTQYF. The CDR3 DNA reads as TGTGCCAGCAGCTTAGGCGGGGGGGCAGGAGATACGCAGTATTTT.

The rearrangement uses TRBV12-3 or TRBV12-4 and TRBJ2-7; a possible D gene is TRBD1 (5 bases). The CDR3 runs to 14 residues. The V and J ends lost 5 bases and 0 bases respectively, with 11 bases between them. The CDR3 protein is CASSQQESSYEQYF. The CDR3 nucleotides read TGTGCCAGCAGTCAACAGGAATCCTCCTACGAGCAGTACTTC.

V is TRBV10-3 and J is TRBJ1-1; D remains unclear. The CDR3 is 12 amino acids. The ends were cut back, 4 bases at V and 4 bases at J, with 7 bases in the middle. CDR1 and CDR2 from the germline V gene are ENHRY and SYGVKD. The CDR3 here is CAISGRGTEAFF. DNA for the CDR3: TGTGCCATCAGTGGTAGAGGCACTGAAGCTTTCTTT.

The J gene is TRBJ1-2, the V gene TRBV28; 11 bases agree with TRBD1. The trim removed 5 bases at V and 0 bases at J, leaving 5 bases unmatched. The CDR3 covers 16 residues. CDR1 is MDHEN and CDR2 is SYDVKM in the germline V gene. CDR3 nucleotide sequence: TGTGCCAGCAGTGGCCGGGACAGGGGGGCTAACTATGGCTACACCTTC. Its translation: CASSGRDRGANYGYTF.

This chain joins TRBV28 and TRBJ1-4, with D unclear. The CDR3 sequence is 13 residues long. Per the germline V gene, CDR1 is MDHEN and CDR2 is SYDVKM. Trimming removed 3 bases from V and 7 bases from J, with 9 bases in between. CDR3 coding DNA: TGTGCCAGCAGTTTCTCCCTCGTTGAAAAACTGTTTTTT. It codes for CASSFSLVEKLFF.

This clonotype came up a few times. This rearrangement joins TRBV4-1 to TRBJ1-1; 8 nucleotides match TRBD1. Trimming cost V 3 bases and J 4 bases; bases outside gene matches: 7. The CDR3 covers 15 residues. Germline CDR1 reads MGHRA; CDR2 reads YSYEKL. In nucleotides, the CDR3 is TGCGCCAGCAGCCAGGCCAGACAGGGGTCCACTGAAGCTTTCTTT. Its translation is CASSQARQGSTEAFF.